These T cell receptor beta chains were read from a single sample in a study of cytomegalovirus exposure and HLA in healthy donors. Generated by immunoSEQ multiplex PCR, the TCRdb table keeps only in-frame clones and is missing some. The profile shows around 140,000 clones, about three quarters of them singletons. Sequencing was performed on PBMCs. The source of these receptors is a male donor in good health and CMV-seronegative. CDR3s include the opening cysteine and the closing phenylalanine or tryptophan. The D gene is left open where the match is weak. Clone size is given for some rows only: seen once, a few or many times, or a class if the clone is expanded.

clone size | D gene | J gene | V gene | CDR3 protein | CDR3 DNA
. | . | TRBJ2-1 | TRBV12-5 | CASGLVKTGYNEQFF | TGTGCTAGTGGTTTGGTCAAGACAGGCTACAATGAGCAGTTCTTC
once | . | TRBJ2-3 | TRBV6-4 | CASSRGGSTDTQYF | TGTGCCAGCAGTCGAGGAGGTAGCACAGATACGCAGTATTTT
. | TRBD1 | TRBJ1-1 | TRBV19 | CASNTRDRNTEAFF | TGTGCCAGTAATACCCGGGACAGGAACACTGAAGCTTTCTTT
. | . | TRBJ2-7 | TRBV30 | CAWSEVYDEQYF | TGTGCCTGGAGTGAAGTCTACGATGAGCAGTACTTC
. | . | TRBJ2-4 | TRBV28 | CASSLGGFKNIQYF | TGTGCCAGCAGTTTGGGCGGGTTCAAAAACATTCAGTACTTC
once | . | TRBJ1-2 | TRBV7-9 | CASTIFPKGGDYGYTF | TGTGCCAGCACGATCTTCCCCAAAGGAGGGGACTATGGCTACACCTTC
. | TRBD1 | TRBJ2-3 | TRBV11-3 | CASSEDRGRDTQYF | TGTGCCAGCAGCGAGGACAGGGGGCGGGATACGCAGTATTTT
once | TRBD1 | TRBJ1-6 | TRBV5-8 | CASSLAGQYNSPLHF | TGTGCCAGCAGCTTGGCGGGACAGTATAATTCACCCCTCCACTTT
. | . | TRBJ2-1 | TRBV2 | CASAAPGMNEQFF | TGTGCCAGCGCTGCCCCGGGAATGAATGAGCAGTTCTTC
. | TRBD1 | TRBJ1-1 | TRBV29-1 | CSVGASTGTTEAFF | TGCAGCGTTGGTGCATCGACAGGGACCACTGAAGCTTTCTTT
. | . | TRBJ1-2 | TRBV30 | CAWSRVDLSYGYTF | TGTGCCTGGAGCAGGGTGGATTTGTCCTATGGCTACACCTTC
. | TRBD2 | TRBJ2-3 | TRBV5-1 | CASSAGGAGGSTDTQYF | TGCGCCAGCAGCGCCGGGGGCGCGGGAGGGAGCACAGATACGCAGTATTTT
few | TRBD1 | TRBJ1-2 | TRBV5-1 | CASSVGDRNYGYTF | TGCGCCAGCAGCGTTGGGGACAGGAACTATGGCTACACCTTC
. | . | TRBJ2-5 | TRBV5-1 | CASSLDNQETQYF | TGCGCCAGCAGCCTGGACAACCAAGAGACCCAGTACTTC
. | TRBD2 | TRBJ2-4 | TRBV30 | CAWSVWGLENSQYF | TGTGCCTGGAGTGTATGGGGACTAGAGAACAGTCAGTACTTC